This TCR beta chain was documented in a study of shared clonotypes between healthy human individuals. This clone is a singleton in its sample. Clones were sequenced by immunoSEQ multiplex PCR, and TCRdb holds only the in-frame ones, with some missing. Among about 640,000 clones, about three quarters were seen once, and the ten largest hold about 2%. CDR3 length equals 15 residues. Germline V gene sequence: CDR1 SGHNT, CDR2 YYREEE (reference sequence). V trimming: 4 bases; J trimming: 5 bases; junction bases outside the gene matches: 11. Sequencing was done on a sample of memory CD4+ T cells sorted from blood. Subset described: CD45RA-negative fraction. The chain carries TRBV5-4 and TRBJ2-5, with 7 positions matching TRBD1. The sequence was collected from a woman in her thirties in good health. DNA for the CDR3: TGTGCCAGCAGCCGCACAGGGGTTAGGTTGGAGACCCAGTACTTC. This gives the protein CASSRTGVRLETQYF.